This TCR beta chain stems from a study of CD8+CD57+ T cells in acquired aplastic anemia. Genomic DNA provided the template from which TCR beta VDJ and CDR3 profiles were obtained. TCRdb called the reads again in MiXCR, with one record for every CDR3 protein. The sample lists some 170,000 distinct CDR3 sequences; 60% to 80% were seen once. Sequencing was done on patients that had shown CD8+CD57+ cell expansion by flow cytometry. The CDR3 runs 14 residues. Trimming left V 6 bases short and J 5 bases short, with 20 bases between. Germline CDR1 reads DFQATT; CDR2 reads SNEGSKA (reference sequence). Sequenced material: sorted CD4+, CD8+, or CD8+CD57+ T cells (not recorded which) from PBMCs. The V and J genes are TRBV20-1 and TRBJ2-7; D is perhaps TRBD1 or TRBD2 (5 bases each). This clonotype originated in a human donor with aplastic anemia. In DNA form, the CDR3 reads TGCAGTGCCCTCCGGGAAGGGGAGCGACACGAGCAGTACTTC. Its translation: CSALREGERHEQYF.